The present entry profiles one T cell receptor beta chain with its context. Its cognate antigen is unknown. Germline CDR1 and CDR2: LNHDA and SQIVND (reference sequence). The CDR3 has 14 amino acids. V trimming: 6 bases; J trimming: 0 bases; junction bases outside the gene matches: 3. The data were taken from a study of T cells in tuberculosis. Study results and limitations: Active tuberculosis cases were adults; controls were adolescents.

At study entry, adolescents had tuberculin skin tests and IGRA screening. Here immunoSEQ multiplex PCR was the method, and the copy in TCRdb shows in-frame clones only, minus some. There are around 26,000 clones in the sample; just over 90% occur only once, and roughly 17% lies in the top ten. The V and J genes are TRBV19 and TRBJ2-3; 7 positions match TRBD2. The clonotype originates from a donor between 10 and 35 years old with latent tuberculosis or without tuberculosis infection. Some clones in this sample may be carry-over from other donors' samples. Sequences were obtained from PBMCs. This CDR3 is CASRLGLSTDTQYF. CDR3 sequence (DNA): TGTGCCAGTAGACTGGGACTAAGCACAGATACGCAGTATTTT.